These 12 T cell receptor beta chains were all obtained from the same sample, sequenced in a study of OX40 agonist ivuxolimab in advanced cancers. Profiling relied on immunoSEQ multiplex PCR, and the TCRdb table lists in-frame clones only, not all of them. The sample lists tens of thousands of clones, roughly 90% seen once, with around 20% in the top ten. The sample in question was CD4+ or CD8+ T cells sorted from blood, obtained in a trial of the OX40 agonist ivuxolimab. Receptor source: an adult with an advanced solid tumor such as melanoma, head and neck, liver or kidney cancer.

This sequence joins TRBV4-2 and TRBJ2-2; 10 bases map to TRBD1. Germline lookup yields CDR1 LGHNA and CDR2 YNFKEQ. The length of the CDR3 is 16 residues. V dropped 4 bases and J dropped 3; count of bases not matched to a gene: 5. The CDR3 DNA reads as TGTGCCAGCAGCCCCCGGGACAGGGGTTACACCGGGGAGCTGTTTTTT. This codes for CASSPRDRGYTGELFF.

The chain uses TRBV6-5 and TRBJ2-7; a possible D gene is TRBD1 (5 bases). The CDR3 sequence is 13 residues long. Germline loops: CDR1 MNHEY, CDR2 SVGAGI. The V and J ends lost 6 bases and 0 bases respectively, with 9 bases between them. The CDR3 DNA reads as TGTGCCAGCAGGGAGCAGGGCTCCTACGAGCAGTACTTC. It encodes CASREQGSYEQYF.

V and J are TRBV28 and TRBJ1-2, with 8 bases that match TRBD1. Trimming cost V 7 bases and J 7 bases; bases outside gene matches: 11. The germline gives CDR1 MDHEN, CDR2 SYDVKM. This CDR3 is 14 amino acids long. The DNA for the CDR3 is TGTGCCAGCACCCGCCAGGGGGCGCTTGGTGGCTACACCTTC. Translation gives CASTRQGALGGYTF.

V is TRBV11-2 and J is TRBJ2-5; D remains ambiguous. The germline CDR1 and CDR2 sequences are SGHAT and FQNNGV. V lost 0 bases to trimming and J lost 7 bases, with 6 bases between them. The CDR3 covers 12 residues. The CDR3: CASSLDSGTQYF. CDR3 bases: TGTGCCAGCAGCTTAGATTCGGGGACCCAGTACTTC. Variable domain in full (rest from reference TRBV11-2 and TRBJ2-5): EAGVAQSPRYKIIEKRQSVAFWCNPISGHATLYWYQQILGQGPKLLIQFQNNGVVDDSQLPKDRFSAERLKGVDSTLKIQPAKLEDSAVYLCASSLDSGTQYFGPGTRLLVL.

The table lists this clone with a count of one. CDR3 sequence reads: CASTRGSRSYEQYF. In DNA, the CDR3 is TGTGCCAGCACAAGGGGCTCTCGCTCCTACGAGCAGTACTTC. The chain employs TRBV28 and TRBJ2-7; TRBD1 might be the D (5 bases). The V gene's germline CDR1 is MDHEN and CDR2 SYDVKM. The CDR3 runs to 14 residues. The V gene lost 7 bases and the J gene lost 0 bases, with 13 bases spanning the gap.

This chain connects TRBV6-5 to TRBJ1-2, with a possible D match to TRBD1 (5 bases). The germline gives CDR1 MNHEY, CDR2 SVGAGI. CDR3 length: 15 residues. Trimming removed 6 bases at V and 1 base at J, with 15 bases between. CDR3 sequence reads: CASRLQGFLNYGYTF. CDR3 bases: TGTGCCAGCAGGCTTCAGGGATTCCTTAACTATGGCTACACCTTC.

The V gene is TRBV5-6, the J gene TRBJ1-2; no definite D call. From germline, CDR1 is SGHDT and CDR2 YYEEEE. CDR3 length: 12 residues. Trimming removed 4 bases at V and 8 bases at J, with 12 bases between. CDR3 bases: TGTGCCAGCAGCGCGGGCCCACTAGGCTACACCTTC. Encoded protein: CASSAGPLGYTF.

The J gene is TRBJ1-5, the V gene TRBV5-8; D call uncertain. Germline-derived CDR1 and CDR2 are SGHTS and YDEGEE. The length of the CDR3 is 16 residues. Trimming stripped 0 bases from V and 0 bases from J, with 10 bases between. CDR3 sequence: CASSLDGVYSNQPQHF. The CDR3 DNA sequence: TGTGCCAGCAGCTTGGATGGGGTTTATAGCAATCAGCCCCAGCATTTT.

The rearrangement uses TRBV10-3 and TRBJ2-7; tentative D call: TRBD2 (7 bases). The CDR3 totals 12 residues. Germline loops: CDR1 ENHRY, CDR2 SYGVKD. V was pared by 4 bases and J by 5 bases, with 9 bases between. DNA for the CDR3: TGTGCCATCAGTGCCGGGGGGCACGAGCAGTACGTC. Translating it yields CAISAGGHEQYV.

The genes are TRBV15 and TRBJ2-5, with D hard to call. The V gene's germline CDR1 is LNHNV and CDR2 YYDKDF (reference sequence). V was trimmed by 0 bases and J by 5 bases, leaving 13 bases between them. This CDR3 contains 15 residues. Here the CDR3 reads CATSRDLHNLETQYF. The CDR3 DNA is TGTGCCACCAGCAGAGATCTCCACAATCTCGAGACCCAGTACTTC.

CDR3 sequence: CASRRGLTQPQHF. The CDR3 DNA follows: TGTGCCAGCAGGAGGGGTCTAACGCAGCCCCAGCATTTT. The chain uses TRBV28 and TRBJ1-5, with D possibly TRBD1 on 5 matching bases. The V end was cut by 6 bases, the J end by 7 bases, with 13 bases between. Germline CDR1 MDHEN, CDR2 SYDVKM. The CDR3 is made up of 13 amino acids. Full variable domain (rest looked up from reference TRBV28 and TRBJ1-5): DVKVTQSSRYLVKRTGEKVFLECVQDMDHENMFWYRQDPGLGLRLIYFSYDVKMKEKGDIPEGYSVSREKKERFSLILESASTNQTSMYLCASRRGLTQPQHFGDGTRLSIL.

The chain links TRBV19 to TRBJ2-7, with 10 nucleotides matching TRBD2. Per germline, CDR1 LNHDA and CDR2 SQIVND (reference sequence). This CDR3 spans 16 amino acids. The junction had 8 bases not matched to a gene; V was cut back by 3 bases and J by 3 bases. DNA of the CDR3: TGTGCCAGTAGTATTTTACCGGGACTAGCGAACTACGAGCAGTACTTC. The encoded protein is CASSILPGLANYEQYF.